One T cell receptor beta chain is described in this entry. The data belong to a study of blood T cell repertoires in COVID-19. At the level of the study: Spain, Italy and the United States supplied samples that represented acute and convalescent COVID-19. PBMCs, B-cell-depleted T cells, or T cells provided the cDNA or gDNA that made up the material.

Per the original data handling: Using reference gene primer amplification, nucleated cell counts were estimated. Clones were sequenced by immunoSEQ multiplex PCR, and TCRdb holds only the in-frame ones, with some missing. The V and J calls and clone size are taken from that table; D and trimming were inferred from the DNA. The sample yields around 160,000 clones, around 85% seen once. The TCR sequence derives from an older woman with COVID-19, enrolled during active disease. Input material: peripheral blood.

CDR3 protein: CASSLQESSGANVLTF. As DNA, the CDR3 is TGCGCCAGCAGCTTGCAGGAAAGCTCTGGGGCCAACGTCCTGACTTTC. The chain employs TRBV5-1 and TRBJ2-6; unclear D gene. The CDR3 is 16 amino acids. V shed 1 base and J shed 0 bases, with 8 bases lying between them. Looked up from germline, CDR1 is SGHRS and CDR2 is YFSETQ.